This entry lists 22 T cell receptor beta chains sequenced from one sample in a study of T cell repertoires in ileal Crohn's disease. Profiled with immunoSEQ multiplex PCR; TCRdb holds only in-frame clones, not every one. Among roughly 14,000 clones listed, 84% were seen once. Sequencing used ileal tissue. The receptors originated from an adult with Crohn's disease.

The count of this clone is one. The gene calls are TRBV7-9 and TRBJ2-5, with D possibly matching TRBD2 (5 bases). The J call may be mistaken, given a closer DNA end match to TRBJ2-7. Germline CDR1 and CDR2: SEHNR and FQNEAQ (reference sequence). This CDR3 has 14 amino acids. The CDR3 DNA reads as TGTGCCAGCAGCTCCTTAGCGCTCTCCTACGAGCAGTACTTC. It codes for CASSSLALSYEQYF.

This chain uses TRBV6-6 with TRBJ1-1, with 7 bases fitting TRBD1. The CDR3 consists of 12 residues. Germline trimming cut 6 bases from V and 11 bases from J; bases unmatched to any gene: 9. Germline lookup yields CDR1 MNHNY and CDR2 SVGAGI (reference sequence). The CDR3 nucleotides read TGTGCCAGCAGCATAGGAACAGGGGAGGCTTTCTTT. Amino acid sequence: CASSIGTGEAFF.

This chain uses TRBV7-8 with TRBJ2-1; TRBD1 matches at 7 bases. CDR1 SGHVS and CDR2 FQNEAQ come from the germline V gene. CDR3 length: 16 residues. V shed 7 bases and J 0 bases; nucleotides not matched to a gene: 9. Here the CDR3 DNA reads TGTGCCAGCATCCTGGACAGGCAGAGCTCCTACAATGAGCAGTTCTTC. This translates into CASILDRQSSYNEQFF.

This sequence joins TRBV5-4 and TRBJ2-5; perhaps TRBD1 as D (6 bases). Trimming cost V 5 bases and J 5 bases, with 22 bases left between them. This CDR3 has 16 residues. Germline CDR1 is SGHNT and CDR2 is YYREEE (reference sequence). CDR3 DNA: TGTGCCAGCAGGCTCACATCCACAGGGATGTCGGAGACCCAGTACTTC. This gives the protein CASRLTSTGMSETQYF.

This clone was detected a few times. In DNA form, the CDR3 reads TGTGCCAGCAGTTATGGACAGGGGAACACCGGGGAGCTGTTTTTT. This translates into CASSYGQGNTGELFF. This chain joins TRBV6-5 and TRBJ2-2; 8 bases map to TRBD1. Per germline, CDR1 MNHEY and CDR2 SVGAGI. Losses at the gene ends were 3 bases for V and 1 base for J; bases not matched to a gene: 1. This CDR3 has 15 residues.

This chain links TRBV6-4 with TRBJ2-7; 7 bases align to TRBD2. CDR3 length equals 15 residues. After removal of 6 bases from V and 5 bases from J, the junction contained 13 bases not matched to a gene. Germline V gene sequence: CDR1 MRHNA, CDR2 SNTAGT. The CDR3 region is CASRSSGKDRNEQYF. The DNA for the CDR3 is TGTGCCAGCAGATCTAGCGGAAAAGACCGAAACGAGCAGTACTTC.

The CDR3 region has the DNA TGTGCCTGGATAAGGGACAGCACCTACGAGCAGTACTTC. It specifies CAWIRDSTYEQYF. The chain links TRBV30 to TRBJ2-7; 7 bases match TRBD1. In germline, CDR1 is GTSNPN, CDR2 SVGIG (reference sequence). CDR3 size: 13 residues. V trimming: 4 bases; J trimming: 2 bases; junction bases outside the gene matches: 5. The variable domain in full, with the rest retrieved from reference TRBV30 and TRBJ2-7, is SQTIHQWPATLVQPVGSPLSLECTVEGTSNPNLYWYRQAAGRGLQLLFYSVGIGQISSEVPQNLSASRPQDRQFILSSKKLLLSDSGFYLCAWIRDSTYEQYFGPGTRLTVT.

This clone was seen a handful of times. The chain couples TRBV5-4 to TRBJ2-7; 7 nucleotides line up with TRBD1. V trimming: 4 bases; J trimming: 0 bases; junction bases outside the gene matches: 10. The CDR3 has 16 amino acids. CDR1 and CDR2 (germline): SGHNT, YYREEE (reference sequence). CDR3 loop: CASSPPGQIHSYEQYF. In DNA form, the CDR3 reads TGTGCCAGCAGCCCCCCGGGACAGATACACTCCTACGAGCAGTACTTC. The complete variable domain, with remaining parts taken from reference TRBV5-4 and TRBJ2-7, reads ETGVTQSPTHLIKTRGQQVTLRCSSQSGHNTVSWYQQALGQGPQFIFQYYREEENGRGNFPPRFSGLQFPNYSSELNVNALELDDSALYLCASSPPGQIHSYEQYFGPGTRLTVT.

This chain links TRBV4-1 with TRBJ2-3; D not certain. The CDR3 is 15 amino acids. Trimming took 0 bases from V and 2 from J, leaving 9 bases between them. Germline CDR1 MGHRA, CDR2 YSYEKL. CDR3 sequence reads: CASSQETVVTDTQYF. The CDR3 coding sequence is TGCGCCAGCAGCCAAGAAACGGTAGTCACAGATACGCAGTATTTT.

This clone was seen a single time. The gene calls are TRBV30 and TRBJ2-5; 8 nucleotides agree with TRBD2. Trimming cost V 3 bases and J 2 bases; bases outside gene matches: 2. The CDR3 has 13 residues. The germline V gene encodes CDR1 GTSNPN and CDR2 SVGIG (reference sequence). Here the CDR3 DNA reads TGTGCCTGGAGCCGGGGGGGTCAAGAGACCCAGTACTTC. Protein sequence: CAWSRGGQETQYF. Combining the CDR3 with reference TRBV30 and TRBJ2-5 gives the whole variable domain SQTIHQWPATLVQPVGSPLSLECTVEGTSNPNLYWYRQAAGRGLQLLFYSVGIGQISSEVPQNLSASRPQDRQFILSSKKLLLSDSGFYLCAWSRGGQETQYFGPGTRLLVL.

This rearrangement joins TRBV19 to TRBJ2-3; D gene uncertain. The CDR3 spans 13 residues. CDR1 and CDR2 from the germline V gene are LNHDA and SQIVND (reference sequence). V was trimmed by 7 bases and J by 2 bases, leaving 10 bases between them. CDR3 bases: TGTGCCAGTAAGACATTCTACACAGATACGCAGTATTTT. Its translation is CASKTFYTDTQYF.

This clone was observed a few times. Germline and junction disagree at one end, which may indicate a read error. In DNA, the CDR3 is TGTGCCAGCAGTGATGAGCGGGAGTCCTCCGAGCAGTACTTC. This gives the protein CASSDERESSEQYF. The chain is built from TRBV25-1 and TRBJ2-7; 8 bases are shared with TRBD2. Germline values: CDR1 MGHDK, CDR2 SYGVNS. The CDR3 loop spans 14 amino acids.

This sequence joins TRBV5-1 and TRBJ2-3, with TRBD2 as a possible D gene (5 bases). The CDR3 sequence is 15 residues long. The V gene's germline CDR1 is SGHRS and CDR2 YFSETQ. Trimming cost V 4 bases and J 0 bases, with 12 bases left between them. In nucleotides, the CDR3 is TGCGCCAGCAGCCCCTTGGCGGGTAGCACAGATACGCAGTATTTT. Translation: CASSPLAGSTDTQYF.

The rearrangement joins TRBV7-9 to TRBJ2-5, with 14 bases identical to TRBD2. The V and J ends lost 5 bases and 3 bases, in that order; junction bases with no gene match: 5. This CDR3 region has 16 residues. Germline CDR1 is SEHNR and CDR2 is FQNEAQ (reference sequence). The CDR3 region is CASSPRGLAGEETQYF. CDR3 DNA: TGTGCCAGCAGCCCAAGGGGACTAGCGGGAGAAGAGACCCAGTACTTC.

The CDR3 spells CASSVVGPGQLPANYGYTF. For the CDR3, the DNA is TGTGCCAGCAGCGTTGTGGGGCCGGGACAGTTACCCGCTAACTATGGCTACACCTTC. This chain uses TRBV9 with TRBJ1-2, with TRBD1 identical over 7 bases. Trimming at V came to 2 bases and at J to 0 bases, leaving 16 bases not matched to a gene. The CDR3 runs 19 residues. The germline gives CDR1 SGDLS, CDR2 YYNGEE.

The CDR3 here is CASSGHLGGANTGELFF. The CDR3 nucleotides read TGTGCCAGCAGCGGCCATCTCGGCGGGGCCAACACCGGGGAGCTGTTTTTT. V gene TRBV9 combines with J gene TRBJ2-2, with a tentative D call TRBD2 (6 bases). This CDR3 is built from 17 residues. Looked up from germline, CDR1 is SGDLS and CDR2 is YYNGEE. V was pared by 3 bases and J by 2 bases, with 17 bases between.

This clone was seen a few times. The J gene is TRBJ1-1, the V gene TRBV29-1, with D tentatively TRBD1 (5 bases). Germline values: CDR1 SQVTM, CDR2 ANQGSEA. The CDR3 has 13 residues. V was cut by 4 bases and J by 3 bases, with 12 bases left in between. CDR3 nucleotides: TGCAGCGTTGTAGATCCGGGGGACACTGAAGCTTTCTTT. Translating gives CSVVDPGDTEAFF.

Comment on this clone: Other DNA variants within this sample encode the same CDR3. The rearrangement joins TRBV2 to TRBJ2-7, with TRBD2 identical over 9 bases. J lost 3 bases, V lost 6 bases, and 15 bases had no gene match. CDR3 length: 17 amino acids. CDR1 is SNHLY and CDR2 is FYNNEI in the germline V gene. The CDR3 sequence: CASSPGAGGRGGYEQYF. DNA of the CDR3: TGTGCCAGCAGCCCGGGGGCGGGAGGGCGGGGAGGCTACGAGCAGTACTTC. Full variable domain (missing parts from reference TRBV2 and TRBJ2-7): EPEVTQTPSHQVTQMGQEVILRCVPISNHLYFYWYRQILGQKVEFLVSFYNNEISEKSEIFDDQFSVERPDGSNFTLKIRSTKLEDSAMYFCASSPGAGGRGGYEQYFGPGTRLTVT.

The chain recombines TRBV11-3 with TRBJ2-7; TRBD1 agrees at 9 bases. This CDR3 is 14 amino acids long. The junction had 5 bases not matched to a gene; V was cut back by 3 bases and J by 5 bases. Looked up from germline, CDR1 is SGHNT and CDR2 is YENEEA. The CDR3 reads CASSFGQGNDEQYF. The DNA for the CDR3 is TGTGCCAGCAGCTTCGGACAGGGGAACGACGAGCAGTACTTC.

This chain joins TRBV29-1 and TRBJ2-7; 7 positions match TRBD1. The V gene's germline CDR1 is SQVTM and CDR2 ANQGSEA. The CDR3 has 15 amino acids. V lost 2 bases to trimming and J lost 7 bases; unmatched junction nucleotides: 14. CDR3 sequence: CSVETWTGMVGEQYF. The CDR3 nucleotides read TGCAGCGTTGAAACCTGGACAGGAATGGTGGGGGAGCAGTACTTC.

The rearrangement links TRBV23-1 to TRBJ1-1; D gene uncertain. TRBV23-1 is annotated as an ORF whose role is uncertain. The V end lost 2 bases, the J end lost 11 bases, and 12 bases lay between the germline ends. The CDR3 is 12 amino acids. The CDR3 loop reads CASSQLSKQAFF. Here the CDR3 DNA reads TGCGCCAGCAGTCAACTTTCCAAACAGGCTTTCTTT.

This chain uses TRBV4-1 with TRBJ1-4, with TRBD1 matching 10 bases. The CDR3 is made up of 15 amino acids. J gave up 8 bases and V 4 bases, and 7 bases lay outside the gene matches. The germline V gene encodes CDR1 MGHRA and CDR2 YSYEKL. CDR3 sequence (DNA): TGCGCCAGCAGCCCCTGGGACAGGGGAGTGGAAAAACTGTTTTTT. Residues: CASSPWDRGVEKLFF.